The rows below give T cell receptor beta chains drawn from one sample of a study of spatial heterogeneity in lung cancer. Each CDR3 protein is one row after TCRdb ran MiXCR on the 5' RACE reads. The table has 50,000 to 60,000 distinct CDR3 sequences, about 7.4% seen once. The sequencing here drew on PBMCs, taken at follow-up. Receptors originate from a female donor with early-stage non-small cell lung cancer. The CDR3 runs from the conserved cysteine through the conserved F or W. Each record gives: V gene, J gene, CDR3 protein.

>TRBV29-1|TRBJ2-2
CSVEDTANTGELFF
>TRBV2|TRBJ1-1
CALRVLEEAFF
>TRBV5-1|TRBJ2-1
CASSSPRQEQFF
>TRBV7-3|TRBJ2-7
CASSLSPSSEQYF
>TRBV19|TRBJ2-3
CASSRTGRPDTQYF
>TRBV12-3/TRBV12-4|TRBJ1-3
CASSFFSGNTIYF
>TRBV29-1|TRBJ2-3
CSVGTDLGGTQYF
>TRBV29-1|TRBJ2-5
CSARTVPGETQYF
>TRBV7-9|TRBJ2-7
CASSARAPAHEQYF
>TRBV28|TRBJ1-4
CAATRTVNEKLFF
>TRBV6-5|TRBJ2-2
CASSYSARFELFF
>TRBV10-3|TRBJ2-3
CAISGSGGPGDTQYF
>TRBV6-5|TRBJ1-4
CASSRDRGREKLFF